This entry is about one T cell receptor (beta chain). Its antigen is currently unknown. This entry is derived from a study of post-analysis software for immune sequencing data. Study-wide points: Those with multiple sclerosis, the patient group, showed significantly lower normalized Chao1 diversity than controls. TRBV segments more frequent in patients than in controls numbered five and included TRBV5-6, TRBV5-1 and TRBV20-1.

Per germline, CDR1 DFQATT and CDR2 SNEGSKA (reference sequence). The length of the CDR3 is 12 residues. Trimming stripped 6 bases from V and 4 bases from J, with 12 bases between. The library was made from cDNA and included unique molecular identifiers. T cells numbering about 0.95 to 10 million yielded roughly 0.5 million cDNA molecules. TCRdb itself ran the PCR reads through MiXCR, one entry per CDR3 protein. Of approximately 730,000 distinct CDR3 sequences in the sample, 25% to 30% were seen once. The source material was blood. The chain joins TRBV20-1 to TRBJ1-1; tentative D call: TRBD1 (6 bases). The sequence came from a girl aged 5 to 17 with multiple sclerosis. CDR3 loop: CSAKTGATEAFF. The CDR3 nucleotides are TGCAGTGCAAAAACGGGGGCCACTGAAGCTTTCTTT.